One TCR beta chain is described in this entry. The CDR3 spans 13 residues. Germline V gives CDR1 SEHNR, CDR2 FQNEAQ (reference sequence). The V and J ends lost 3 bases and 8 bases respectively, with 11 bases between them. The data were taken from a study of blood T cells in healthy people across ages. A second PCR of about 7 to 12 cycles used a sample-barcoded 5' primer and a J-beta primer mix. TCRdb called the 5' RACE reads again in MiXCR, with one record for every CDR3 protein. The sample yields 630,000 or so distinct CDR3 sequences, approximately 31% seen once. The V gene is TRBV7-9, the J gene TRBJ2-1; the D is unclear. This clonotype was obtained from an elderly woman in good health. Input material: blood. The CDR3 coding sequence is TGTGCCAGCAGCTTCCAGGCCTGGGATGAGCAGTTCTTC. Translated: CASSFQAWDEQFF.